What follows is one T cell receptor beta chain and its context. Its target is not known. The source of the sample is a study of blood T cells in healthy people across ages. The study, taken as a whole, reports: Investigators treated diversity estimates from one million T cells as underestimates. Aged donors had fewer naive CD4+ cells and lower diversity than long-lived donors.

It was with a sample-barcoded 5' primer and a J-beta primer mix that a second PCR of about 6 to 12 cycles was run. TCRdb analysed the 5' RACE reads with MiXCR anew, one entry per CDR3 protein. The data show 2 million or so distinct CDR3 sequences, less than 50% seen once. The V and J ends lost 7 bases and 4 bases respectively, with 16 bases between them. This CDR3 is built from 14 residues. The germline V gene has CDR1 MNHNY and CDR2 SVGAGI (reference sequence). V and J are TRBV6-6 and TRBJ1-2; D call uncertain. The sequenced sample was blood. The source is a woman in her 40s in good health. The CDR3 sequence is CASMGRGMGYGYTF. The CDR3 DNA is TGTGCCAGCATGGGTCGGGGAATGGGCTATGGCTACACCTTC.